This T cell receptor beta chain came from a study of T cells in tumors after PD-1 blockade. Germline CDR1 and CDR2: MNHEY and SMNVEV (reference sequence). The CDR3 runs to 14 residues. V was shortened by 4 bases and J by 4 bases, with 13 bases between the two germline ends. The assay was immunoSEQ multiplex PCR, and TCRdb's table has in-frame clones only and misses some. The sample contains about 13,000 clones, 63% of which appear only once. The receptor comes from a human donor with cutaneous squamous cell carcinoma. The V and J genes are TRBV27 and TRBJ1-2, with D perhaps TRBD1 (6 bases). Sequenced here: tumor tissue, sampled before anti-PD-1 treatment. The CDR3 nucleotides read TGTGCCAGCAGTTATGGGGGCTATCCCTATGGCTACACCTTC. Protein: CASSYGGYPYGYTF.